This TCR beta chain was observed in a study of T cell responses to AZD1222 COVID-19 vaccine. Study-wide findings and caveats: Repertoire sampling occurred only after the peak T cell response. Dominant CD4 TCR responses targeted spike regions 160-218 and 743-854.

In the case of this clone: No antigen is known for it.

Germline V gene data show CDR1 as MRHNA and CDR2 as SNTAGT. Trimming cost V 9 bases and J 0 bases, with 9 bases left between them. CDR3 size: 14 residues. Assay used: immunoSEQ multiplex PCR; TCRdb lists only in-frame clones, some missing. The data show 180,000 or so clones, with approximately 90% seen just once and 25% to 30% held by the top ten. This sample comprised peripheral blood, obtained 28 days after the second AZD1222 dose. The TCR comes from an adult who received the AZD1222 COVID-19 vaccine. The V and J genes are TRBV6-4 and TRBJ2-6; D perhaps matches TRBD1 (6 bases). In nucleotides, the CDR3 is TGTGCCAGACCGGACAGCTCTGGGGCCAACGTCCTGACTTTC. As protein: CARPDSSGANVLTF.